This T cell receptor beta chain originates from a study of preoperative IRX-2 immunotherapy in early breast cancer. Treatment reported: preoperative locoregional IRX-2 cytokine immunotherapy. Clones were read by immunoSEQ multiplex PCR, and TCRdb kept only the in-frame ones, dropping some. Among roughly 35,000 clones, over 90% were seen once, and the ten largest hold roughly 6.7%. CDR1 and CDR2 from the germline V gene are SGHRS and YFSETQ. This CDR3 spans 15 amino acids. The J segment lost 7 bases and the V segment lost 4 bases, leaving 7 bases of the junction unmatched. Sample acquisition took place from a patient treated with IRX-2 immunotherapy. The TCR comes from a human donor with breast cancer. The chain links TRBV5-1 to TRBJ1-6; 8 bases fit TRBD1. This chain's CDR3 is CASSPGQGKNSPLHF. CDR3 DNA sequence: TGCGCCAGCAGCCCCGGACAGGGAAAAAATTCACCCCTCCACTTT. The full variable domain, completed using reference TRBV5-1 and TRBJ1-6, is KAGVTQTPRYLIKTRGQQVTLSCSPISGHRSVSWYQQTPGQGLQFLFEYFSETQRNKGNFPGRFSGRQFSNSRSEMNVSTLELGDSALYLCASSPGQGKNSPLHFGNGTRLTVT.